The 6 T cell receptor beta chains given below trace back to one sample, sequenced in a study of blood T cell repertoires in COVID-19. Produced via immunoSEQ multiplex PCR; TCRdb's table is partial and in-frame only. The sample shows 310,000 or so clones, 88% of them seen only once. Sequencing was carried out using peripheral blood. These receptors came from a woman aged 30 to 39 with COVID-19, enrolled during active disease.

The CDR3 reads CASSQQYRTGQETQYF. The CDR3 nucleotides are TGTGCCAGCAGTCAGCAATACAGGACAGGGCAAGAGACCCAGTACTTC. The chain employs TRBV28 and TRBJ2-5; TRBD1 matches at 8 bases. The J segment lost 2 bases and the V segment lost 5 bases, leaving 10 bases of the junction unmatched. The germline CDR1 and CDR2 sequences are MDHEN and SYDVKM. The CDR3 spans 16 residues.

V is TRBV29-1 and J is TRBJ1-3; D is uncertain. Germline V gene data show CDR1 as SQVTM and CDR2 as ANQGSEA. Trimming pared 6 bases from V and 0 bases from J, leaving 9 bases between. This CDR3 has 13 amino acids. The chain's CDR3 is CSVEAPSGNTIYF. In DNA form, the CDR3 reads TGCAGCGTGGAGGCTCCCTCTGGAAACACCATATATTTT.

This clone has just one count. The chain links TRBV14 to TRBJ1-2, with TRBD1 as a possible D gene (6 bases). Looked up from germline, CDR1 is SGHDN and CDR2 is FVKESK. This CDR3 is built from 15 residues. Trimming removed 0 bases at V and 2 bases at J, with 10 bases between. The DNA for the CDR3 is TGTGCCAGCAGCCAAGACCCAGGGGCGAACTATGGCTACACCTTC. Protein sequence: CASSQDPGANYGYTF.

This clone occurred a few times. This chain links TRBV27 with TRBJ1-6, with TRBD1 matching 8 bases. The CDR3 runs to 16 residues. The junction had 7 bases not matched to a gene; V was cut back by 4 bases and J by 5 bases. CDR1 MNHEY and CDR2 SMNVEV come from the germline V gene (reference sequence). The CDR3 DNA is TGTGCCAGCAGTTCCCCCGAGACAGGGGATAATTCACCCCTCCACTTT. Protein product: CASSSPETGDNSPLHF.

The rearrangement uses TRBV5-1 and TRBJ2-1; unclear D gene. Germline V CDR1 and CDR2: SGHRS, YFSETQ. Between the trimmed V and J ends, which lost 4 bases and 4 bases, there was a span of 3 bases. This CDR3 spans 11 amino acids. The CDR3 nucleotides read TGCGCCAGCAGCATATACAATGAGCAGTTCTTC. It yields the protein CASSIYNEQFF.

The table lists this clone with a few counts. This rearrangement joins TRBV4-2 to TRBJ1-5; no reliable D call. Germline values: CDR1 LGHNA, CDR2 YNFKEQ. The CDR3 has 16 residues. Deletions cut 4 bases from V and 9 bases from J, with 22 bases between. This CDR3 reads CASSPRSGSHEMPQHF. The CDR3 DNA is TGTGCCAGCAGCCCTCGATCCGGGAGCCATGAAATGCCCCAGCATTTT.